This T cell receptor (beta chain) was sequenced during a study of T cell repertoires in cytomegalovirus infection. Overall study results and limits: The study found HLA-C-restricted CMV-specific TCR beta clonotypes dominating the ex vivo response.

With regard to this clonotype: Antigen: not known.

The germline gives CDR1 SGHTA, CDR2 FQGNSA. The CDR3 is 18 residues long. Unmatched junction bases numbered 10, after V lost 1 base and J lost 1 base. In TCRdb, the reads were re-called with MiXCR into one record per CDR3 protein. The sample holds 740,000 or so distinct CDR3 sequences, less than 40% seen once. V gene TRBV7-2 combines with J gene TRBJ2-3, with 8 bases aligning to TRBD1. The sample taken for sequencing was PBMCs. This sequence originates from a human donor in good health (CMV status not recorded). Some clones in this sample may be carry-over from other donors' samples. The CDR3 region has the DNA TGTGCCAGCAGCTTAGGGCGGGGCAGGGGGCTTGGCACAGATACGCAGTATTTT. It translates to CASSLGRGRGLGTDTQYF. The full variable domain, its missing parts supplied by reference TRBV7-2 and TRBJ2-3, is GAGVSQSPSNKVTEKGKDVELRCDPISGHTALYWYRQSLGQGLEFLIYFQGNSAPDKSGLPSDRFSAERTGGSVSTLTIQRTQQEDSAVYLCASSLGRGRGLGTDTQYFGPGTRLTVL.